Following are 18 T cell receptor beta chains from one sample sequenced in a study of early T cells in non-severe SARS-CoV-2 infection. TCRdb passed the 5' RACE reads through MiXCR, listing each CDR3 protein once. The sample consists of over 30,000 distinct CDR3 sequences, 6% to 7% of them appearing once. Specimen: whole blood. The receptors derive from an adult who was a healthcare worker with PCR-confirmed SARS-CoV-2 infection or an uninfected control (not recorded which).

This clonotype was picked up many times. J is TRBJ2-1 and V is TRBV28, with 8 bases fitting TRBD2. CDR3 size: 17 residues. Germline loops: CDR1 MDHEN, CDR2 SYDVKM. V was clipped by 6 bases and J by 1 base; unmatched bases: 11. CDR3 loop: CASSFMPGGVSYNEQFF. In DNA form, the CDR3 reads TGTGCCAGCAGCTTTATGCCCGGGGGGGTTTCCTACAATGAGCAGTTCTTC.

Concerning this clonotype itself: A junction boundary mismatches the germline segment, possibly from a read error. The CDR3 DNA reads as TGTGCCAGCAGCTTGGGGGGGCCGCTAACCACAGATACGCGGTATTTT. Translating it yields CASSLGGPLTTDTRYF. The chain joins TRBV7-9 to TRBJ2-3, with a possible D match to TRBD2 (7 bases). Germline-derived CDR1 and CDR2 are SEHNR and FQNEAQ (reference sequence). CDR3 length: 16 amino acids.

This clonotype was seen at least ten times. This chain uses TRBV7-6 with TRBJ2-3; D remains unclear. With 1 base removed from V and 3 bases from J, the gap between germline ends came to 8 bases. The CDR3 extends over 14 amino acids. CDR1 and CDR2 from the germline V gene are SGHVS and FNYEAQ. In DNA form, the CDR3 reads TGTGCCAGCAGCTTAGGCCCCCAGACAGATACGCAGTATTTT. Translated, it gives CASSLGPQTDTQYF.

This clonotype appeared many times. V usage is TRBV28 and J usage is TRBJ2-7, with TRBD1 matching 10 bases. Losses at the gene ends were 6 bases for V and 2 bases for J; bases not matched to a gene: 4. CDR1 MDHEN and CDR2 SYDVKM come from the germline V gene. The CDR3 consists of 14 residues. DNA of the CDR3: TGTGCCAGCAGGGCCGGGACAGGGGCCTACGAGCAGTACTTC. This translates into CASRAGTGAYEQYF.

The gene calls are TRBV11-2 and TRBJ2-7, with D hard to call. V gave up 1 base and J gave up 0 bases, with 7 bases separating them. CDR3 length: 14 residues. CDR1 SGHAT and CDR2 FQNNGV come from the germline V gene. The chain's CDR3 is CASSLVRNSYEQYF. The CDR3 region has the DNA TGTGCCAGCAGCTTAGTCCGGAACTCCTACGAGCAGTACTTC.

A word on this clonotype: This could be a read error, since a much larger clone is one nucleotide away. The V gene is TRBV30, the J gene TRBJ1-5; unclear D gene. Per the germline V gene, CDR1 is GTSNPN and CDR2 is SVGIG (reference sequence). This CDR3 is 13 amino acids long. Here the CDR3 DNA reads TGTGCCCGGAGTGTCCTCTCTACTCAGCCCCAGCATTTT. Residues: CARSVLSTQPQHF.

This clonotype turned up a few times. The rearrangement joins TRBV12-5 to TRBJ2-5; TRBD2 might be the D (5 bases). CDR3 size: 13 residues. V dropped 1 base and J dropped 4 bases, with 7 bases sitting between them. The germline CDR1 and CDR2 sequences are LGHNT and FRNRAP. DNA for the CDR3: TGTGCTAGTGGTTTGGGCGGAGGAGAGACCCAGTACTTC. Residues: CASGLGGGETQYF.

This clonotype has at least ten counts. V is TRBV20-1 and J is TRBJ2-1; D not certain. This CDR3 contains 14 residues. From germline, CDR1 is DFQATT and CDR2 SNEGSKA (reference sequence). V shed 6 bases and J shed 0 bases, with 12 bases lying between them. The CDR3 region has the DNA TGCAGTGCGCCCGACCGGAGCTCCTACAATGAGCAGTTCTTC. This gives the protein CSAPDRSSYNEQFF.

In nucleotides, the CDR3 is TGTGCCAGCAGCTTAGGCTCGGGCTCCTACGAGCAGTACTTC. Translated: CASSLGSGSYEQYF. This chain joins TRBV11-2 and TRBJ2-7, with D unresolved. Germline lookup yields CDR1 SGHAT and CDR2 FQNNGV. Between the trimmed V and J ends, which lost 1 base and 0 bases, there was a span of 7 bases. This CDR3 is built from 14 residues.

As regards this clonotype: With a much larger clone just one base away, this may be a read error. The J gene is TRBJ1-2, the V gene TRBV5-5; D remains unclear. V was trimmed by 4 bases and J by 0 bases, leaving 10 bases between them. The CDR3 consists of 14 residues. CDR1 is SGHKS and CDR2 is YYEKEE in the germline V gene (reference sequence). The CDR3 coding sequence is TGTGCCAGCAGCGCTCAGGAGTCTAACTATGGCTACACCTTC. Protein product: CASSAQESNYGYTF.

This clonotype was observed a few times. The chain employs TRBV6-6 and TRBJ1-3; D might be TRBD1 (5 bases). The CDR3 length is 16 residues. V was shortened by 2 bases and J by 1 base, with 12 bases between the two germline ends. From germline, CDR1 is MNHNY and CDR2 SVGAGI (reference sequence). The CDR3 loop is CASSYGAQGSGNTIYF. CDR3 sequence (DNA): TGTGCCAGCAGTTACGGGGCCCAGGGATCTGGAAACACCATATATTTT.

This clonotype was seen more than once but under ten times. The rearrangement joins TRBV20-1 to TRBJ2-7; D gene unclear. The length of the CDR3 is 12 residues. Germline V gives CDR1 DFQATT, CDR2 SNEGSKA (reference sequence). V was pared by 5 bases and J by 0 bases, with 8 bases between. CDR3: CSASMSSYEQYF. DNA of the CDR3: TGCAGTGCTTCCATGTCCTCCTACGAGCAGTACTTC.

This clonotype showed up many times. The chain couples TRBV11-1 to TRBJ2-2; TRBD1 is a possible D gene (6 bases). CDR3 size: 15 residues. Per germline, CDR1 SGHAT and CDR2 FQDESV (reference sequence). Trimming shortened V by 5 bases and J by 1 base, and 11 bases separated the two germline ends. CDR3 in DNA: TGTGCCAGCAGCCCGCGGACAGTGAACACCGGGGAGCTGTTTTTT. As protein: CASSPRTVNTGELFF.

This clonotype is labeled medium-sized. This chain joins TRBV7-2 and TRBJ1-2, with D unclear. The CDR3 sequence is 14 residues long. Germline CDR1 is SGHTA and CDR2 is FQGNSA. V was shortened by 1 base and J by 4 bases, with 10 bases between the two germline ends. Here the CDR3 DNA reads TGTGCCAGCAGCTTAGAAACGGTGGGCTATGGCTACACCTTC. The encoded protein is CASSLETVGYGYTF.

In this sample, this clonotype turned up many times. The chain couples TRBV12-3 or TRBV12-4 to TRBJ1-1; D unclear. The length of the CDR3 is 12 residues. Trimming pared 4 bases from V and 10 bases from J, leaving 13 bases between. The CDR3 nucleotides read TGTGCCAGCAGTTCTCGTGGGAGTGGAGCTTTCTTT. Amino acid sequence: CASSSRGSGAFF.

This clonotype has more than one count but fewer than ten. The chain is built from TRBV4-1 and TRBJ1-1; 7 bases align to TRBD1. The trim removed 1 base at V and 0 bases at J, leaving 5 bases unmatched. This CDR3 spans 16 amino acids. The V gene's germline CDR1 is MGHRA and CDR2 YSYEKL. The CDR3: CASSQVRGGLNTEAFF. CDR3 bases: TGCGCCAGCAGCCAAGTCAGGGGGGGATTGAACACTGAAGCTTTCTTT.

This clonotype showed up many times. The V call is TRBV19, the J call TRBJ2-3; 9 bases fit TRBD2. There are 16 residues in the CDR3. Germline assignment: CDR1 LNHDA and CDR2 SQIVND (reference sequence). V lost 7 bases and J lost 1; bases outside the gene matches: 9. CDR3 sequence reads: CASNTLAGRRTDTQYF. In DNA, the CDR3 is TGTGCCAGTAACACCCTAGCGGGGCGCCGCACAGATACGCAGTATTTT.

This clonotype was seen at least ten times. The junction shows a germline mismatch at one end, possibly a read error. The gene calls are TRBV12-3 or TRBV12-4 and TRBJ1-5; D remains unclear. This CDR3 is built from 13 residues. The CDR3 DNA sequence: TGTGCCAGCACTTTAGGGAGCAATCAGCCCCAGCATTTT. This encodes CASTLGSNQPQHF.